This entry is about one T cell receptor (beta chain). This specimen belongs to a study of blood T cell repertoires in COVID-19. Study-level background: Specimens from acute and convalescent COVID-19 originated in the United States, Italy and Spain. From T cells, B-cell-depleted T cells, or PBMCs came the material, which was cDNA or gDNA.

The CDR3 sequence is 16 residues long. V lost 0 bases, J lost 4 bases, and 6 bases stayed unmatched. CDR1 is SGDLS, CDR2 YYNGEE, per germline. Data came from immunoSEQ multiplex PCR; TCRdb stores just in-frame clones and leaves some out. The sample holds some 140,000 clones, around 76% seen once. The material sequenced was peripheral blood. This receptor was identified in a man of 80 years or more with acute or convalescent COVID-19. The chain couples TRBV9 to TRBJ2-5, with 10 bases that match TRBD1. CDR3 residues: CASSVGRTGGTETQYF. The DNA for the CDR3 is TGTGCCAGCAGCGTAGGACGGACAGGGGGGACAGAGACCCAGTACTTC. Looking up the rest from reference TRBV9 and TRBJ2-5 gives the full variable domain: DSGVTQTPKHLITATGQRVTLRCSPRSGDLSVYWYQQSLDQGLQFLIQYYNGEERAKGNILERFSAQQFPDLHSELNLSSLELGDSALYFCASSVGRTGGTETQYFGPGTRLLVL.